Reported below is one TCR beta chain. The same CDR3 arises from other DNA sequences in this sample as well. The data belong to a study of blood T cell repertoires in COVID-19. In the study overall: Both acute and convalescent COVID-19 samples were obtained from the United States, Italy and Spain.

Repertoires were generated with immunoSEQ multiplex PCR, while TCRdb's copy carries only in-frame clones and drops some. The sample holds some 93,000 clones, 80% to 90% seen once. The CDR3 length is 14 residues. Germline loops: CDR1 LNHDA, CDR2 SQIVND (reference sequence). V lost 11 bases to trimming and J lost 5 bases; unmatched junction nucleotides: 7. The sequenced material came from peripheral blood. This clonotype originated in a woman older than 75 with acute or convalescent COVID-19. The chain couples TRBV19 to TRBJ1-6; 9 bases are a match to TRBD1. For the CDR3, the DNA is TGTGCCTCTAGAAGGACAGGGGATAATTCACCCCTCCACTTT. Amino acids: CASRRTGDNSPLHF.